The source of this TCR beta chain is a study of blood T cell repertoires in COVID-19. On the study more broadly: Spain, Italy and the United States supplied samples that represented acute and convalescent COVID-19. The cDNA or gDNA used as material had been derived from T cells, B-cell-depleted T cells, or PBMCs.

This CDR3 is built from 13 residues. Germline trimming cut 6 bases from V and 2 bases from J; bases unmatched to any gene: 3. Germline CDR1 is MDHEN and CDR2 is SYDVKM. Profiling relied on immunoSEQ multiplex PCR, and the TCRdb table lists in-frame clones only, not all of them. The sample shows under 200,000 clones, 88% of them seen only once. J is TRBJ2-7 and V is TRBV28, with 8 bases lining up with TRBD1. The sample taken for sequencing was peripheral blood. This receptor was taken from a man in his fifties who had recovered from COVID-19. The CDR3 reads CASRSGGPYEQYF. In DNA form, the CDR3 reads TGTGCCAGCAGGTCAGGGGGCCCCTACGAGCAGTACTTC. The full variable domain, rest sourced from reference TRBV28 and TRBJ2-7, is DVKVTQSSRYLVKRTGEKVFLECVQDMDHENMFWYRQDPGLGLRLIYFSYDVKMKEKGDIPEGYSVSREKKERFSLILESASTNQTSMYLCASRSGGPYEQYFGPGTRLTVT.